This TCR beta chain came from a study of T cell changes during pregnancy in multiple sclerosis. V gave up 4 bases and J gave up 8 bases, with 10 bases separating them. The CDR3 has 12 amino acids. From germline, CDR1 is SGHRS and CDR2 YFSETQ. Assay: immunoSEQ multiplex PCR; the TCRdb copy retains only in-frame clones and omits some. The profile shows roughly 110,000 clones, around 90% of them singletons. The TCR comes from a female donor with multiple sclerosis, enrolled in a pregnancy study. Material: peripheral blood, obtained after pregnancy. This chain links TRBV5-1 with TRBJ2-1; D not resolved. The CDR3 DNA reads TGCGCCAGCAGCCTAAATGACTATGAGCAGTTCTTC. The encoded protein is CASSLNDYEQFF.